The sequence of this T cell receptor (beta chain) was determined in a study of Ad26.COV2.S vaccination and SARS-CoV-2 variants. With V trimmed by 1 base and J by 0 bases, 6 bases remained unmatched. Germline loops: CDR1 MGHRA, CDR2 YSYEKL. The CDR3 is made up of 17 amino acids. Using immunoSEQ multiplex PCR, the repertoire was profiled, and TCRdb retains in-frame clones only, with some absent. The table includes hundreds of thousands of clones, around 83% detected once. The sample's treatment: around 19 received Ad26.COV2.S at low or high dose, single or two shots; a few received placebo; per-sample allocation not given. Day 63 after the first vaccine or placebo injection was the time point for sampling.

The sequenced sample was peripheral blood, obtained in a trial of Ad26.COV2.S vaccine versus placebo. The receptor's source is a person between 18 and 65 years old who received the Ad26.COV2.S COVID-19 vaccine or a placebo. The chain links TRBV4-1 to TRBJ1-5; 7 bases line up with TRBD1. CDR3 DNA: TGCGCCAGCAGCCAAGCAGGGGGGTCCTATAGCAATCAGCCCCAGCATTTT. Translating it yields CASSQAGGSYSNQPQHF.